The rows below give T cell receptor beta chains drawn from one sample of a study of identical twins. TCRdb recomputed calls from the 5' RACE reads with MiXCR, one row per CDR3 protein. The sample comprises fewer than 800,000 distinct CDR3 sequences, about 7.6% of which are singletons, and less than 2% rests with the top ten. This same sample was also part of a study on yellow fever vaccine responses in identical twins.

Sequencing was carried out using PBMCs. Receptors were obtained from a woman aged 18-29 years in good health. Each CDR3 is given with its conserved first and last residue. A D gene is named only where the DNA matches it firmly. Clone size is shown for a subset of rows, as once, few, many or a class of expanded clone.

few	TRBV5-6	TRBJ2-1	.	CASSLFMGGAYNEQFF	TGTGCCAGCAGCTTGTTTATGGGGGGCGCCTACAATGAGCAGTTCTTC
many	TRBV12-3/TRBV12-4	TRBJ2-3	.	CASTTTLPPDTQYF	TGTGCCAGCACCACAACCCTACCGCCAGATACGCAGTATTTT
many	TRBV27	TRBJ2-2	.	CASSLSKLLTVTGELFF	TGTGCCAGCAGTTTATCGAAACTCCTTACCGTCACCGGGGAGCTGTTTTTT
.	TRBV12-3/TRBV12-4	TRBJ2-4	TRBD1	CASSLEQGYGIQYF	TGTGCCAGCAGTTTAGAACAGGGGTACGGCATTCAGTACTTC
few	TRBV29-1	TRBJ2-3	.	CSVDTWVTDTQYF	TGCAGCGTTGATACGTGGGTCACAGATACGCAGTATTTT
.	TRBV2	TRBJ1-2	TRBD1	CASSHRGMAYGYTF	TGTGCCAGCAGTCACAGGGGGATGGCCTATGGCTACACCTTC
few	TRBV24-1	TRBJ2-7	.	CATMGEGHEQYF	TGTGCCACCATGGGTGAGGGCCACGAGCAGTACTTC
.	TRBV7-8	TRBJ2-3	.	CASSLVEVGLSTDTQYF	TGTGCCAGCAGCTTAGTGGAGGTCGGCCTAAGCACAGATACGCAGTATTTT
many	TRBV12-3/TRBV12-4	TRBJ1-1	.	CASSYTGNTEAFF	TGTGCCAGCAGTTATACAGGGAACACTGAAGCTTTCTTT
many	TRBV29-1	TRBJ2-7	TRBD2	CSAGLVGSYEQYF	TGCAGCGCGGGACTAGTAGGATCCTACGAGCAGTACTTC
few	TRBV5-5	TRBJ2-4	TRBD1	CASSFGPSGQVLDSQYF	TGTGCCAGCAGCTTTGGCCCGTCGGGACAGGTCCTAGATAGTCAGTACTTC
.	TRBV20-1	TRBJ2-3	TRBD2	CSARRLAGDADTQYF	TGCAGTGCTAGAAGACTAGCGGGAGATGCAGATACGCAGTATTTT
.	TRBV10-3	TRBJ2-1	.	CAITPKGSRNYNEQFF	TGTGCCATCACTCCGAAGGGTAGCAGGAACTACAATGAGCAGTTCTTC
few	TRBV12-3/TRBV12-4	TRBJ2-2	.	CASPLDEGDTGELFF	TGTGCCAGCCCTTTAGACGAAGGGGATACCGGGGAGCTGTTTTTT
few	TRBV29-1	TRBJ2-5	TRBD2	CSADWTSGQETQYF	TGCAGCGCAGACTGGACTAGCGGCCAAGAGACCCAGTACTTC
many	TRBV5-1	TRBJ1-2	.	CASSLVDYYGYTF	TGCGCCAGCAGCTTGGTAGATTACTATGGCTACACCTTC
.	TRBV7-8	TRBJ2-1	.	CASSNHRRSYNEQFF	TGTGCCAGCAGCAACCACAGGCGCTCCTACAATGAGCAGTTCTTC
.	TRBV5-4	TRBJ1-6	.	CASSPGGRAFDSPLHF	TGTGCCAGCAGCCCGGGAGGACGGGCGTTTGATTCACCCCTCCACTTT
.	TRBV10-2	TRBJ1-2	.	CASSDTGSPNYGYTF	TGCGCCAGCAGTGACACAGGGAGCCCCAACTATGGCTACACCTTC
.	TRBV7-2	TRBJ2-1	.	CASSRGRSSYNEQFF	TGTGCCAGCAGCCGAGGTAGGAGTTCCTACAATGAGCAGTTCTTC